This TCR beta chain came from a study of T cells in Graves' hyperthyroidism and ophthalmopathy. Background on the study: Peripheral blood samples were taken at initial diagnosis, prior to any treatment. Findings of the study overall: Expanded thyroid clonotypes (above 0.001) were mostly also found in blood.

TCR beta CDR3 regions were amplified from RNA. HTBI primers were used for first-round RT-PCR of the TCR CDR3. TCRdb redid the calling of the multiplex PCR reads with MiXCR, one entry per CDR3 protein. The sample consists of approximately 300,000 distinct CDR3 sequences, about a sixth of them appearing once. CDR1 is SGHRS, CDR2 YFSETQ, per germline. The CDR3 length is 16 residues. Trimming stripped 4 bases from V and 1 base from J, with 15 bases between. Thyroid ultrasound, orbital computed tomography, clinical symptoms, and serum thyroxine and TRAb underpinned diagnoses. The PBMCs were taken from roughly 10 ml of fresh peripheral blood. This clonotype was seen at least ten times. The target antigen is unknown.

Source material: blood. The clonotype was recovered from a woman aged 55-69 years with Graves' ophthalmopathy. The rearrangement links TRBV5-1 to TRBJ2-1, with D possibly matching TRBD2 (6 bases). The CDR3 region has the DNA TGCGCCAGCAGCGGTGGGTACGGGAGTTCCTACAATGAGCAGTTCTTC. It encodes CASSGGYGSSYNEQFF.